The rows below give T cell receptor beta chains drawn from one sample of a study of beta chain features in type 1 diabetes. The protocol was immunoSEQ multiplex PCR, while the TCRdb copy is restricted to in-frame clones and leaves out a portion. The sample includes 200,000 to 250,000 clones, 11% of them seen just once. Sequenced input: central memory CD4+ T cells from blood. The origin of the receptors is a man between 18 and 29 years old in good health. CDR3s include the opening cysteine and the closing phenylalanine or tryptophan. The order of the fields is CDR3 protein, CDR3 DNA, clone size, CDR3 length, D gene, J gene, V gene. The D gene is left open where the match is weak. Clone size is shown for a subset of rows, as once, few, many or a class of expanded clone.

cdr3_aa: CASSLERTGREQYF
cdr3_nt: TGTGCCAGCTCACTGGAAAGGACAGGGCGGGAGCAGTACTTC
clone_size: -
cdr3_length: 14
d_call: TRBD1
j_call: TRBJ2-7
v_call: TRBV18

cdr3_aa: CASSLHIIGGYEQYF
cdr3_nt: TGTGCCAGCAGTCTCCACATCATCGGGGGATACGAGCAGTACTTC
clone_size: few
cdr3_length: 15
d_call: -
j_call: TRBJ2-7
v_call: TRBV27

cdr3_aa: CASSADRNYGYTF
cdr3_nt: TGTGCCAGCAGCGCGGACAGGAACTATGGCTACACCTTC
clone_size: -
cdr3_length: 13
d_call: TRBD1
j_call: TRBJ1-2
v_call: TRBV5-6

cdr3_aa: CASSIWGLQNTGELFF
cdr3_nt: TGTGCCAGTAGTATTTGGGGCCTCCAGAACACCGGGGAGCTGTTTTTT
clone_size: -
cdr3_length: 16
d_call: -
j_call: TRBJ2-2
v_call: TRBV19

cdr3_aa: CASSGAGINYNEQFF
cdr3_nt: TGTGCCAGCAGTGGCGCAGGGATTAACTACAATGAGCAGTTCTTC
clone_size: -
cdr3_length: 15
d_call: -
j_call: TRBJ2-1
v_call: TRBV28

cdr3_aa: CASSPSSGANVLTF
cdr3_nt: TGTGCCAGCAGCCCTTCGTCTGGGGCCAACGTCCTGACTTTC
clone_size: many
cdr3_length: 14
d_call: -
j_call: TRBJ2-6
v_call: TRBV11-1

cdr3_aa: CASSIWTGGYEQYF
cdr3_nt: TGTGCCAGCAGCATATGGACAGGGGGCTACGAGCAGTACTTC
clone_size: -
cdr3_length: 14
d_call: TRBD1
j_call: TRBJ2-7
v_call: TRBV7-2

cdr3_aa: CASSLAATSYNEQFF
cdr3_nt: TGTGCCAGCAGCTTGGCCGCGACTAGCTACAATGAGCAGTTCTTC
clone_size: few
cdr3_length: 15
d_call: -
j_call: TRBJ2-1
v_call: TRBV5-4

cdr3_aa: CASSPAVGYGYTF
cdr3_nt: TGTGCCAGCAGTCCTGCTGTCGGATATGGCTACACCTTC
clone_size: -
cdr3_length: 13
d_call: -
j_call: TRBJ1-2
v_call: TRBV7-9

cdr3_aa: CASSYPGLAGGEQFF
cdr3_nt: TGTGCCAGCAGTTACCCGGGACTAGCGGGAGGTGAGCAGTTCTTC
clone_size: -
cdr3_length: 15
d_call: TRBD2
j_call: TRBJ2-1
v_call: TRBV6-5

cdr3_aa: CASSLEGRSTDTQYF
cdr3_nt: TGTGCCAGCAGCTTAGAGGGCAGAAGCACAGATACGCAGTATTTT
clone_size: few
cdr3_length: 15
d_call: -
j_call: TRBJ2-3
v_call: TRBV11-2

cdr3_aa: CASSHASGSTSGANVLTF
cdr3_nt: TGCGCCAGCAGCCACGCTAGCGGTTCCACCTCTGGGGCCAACGTCCTGACTTTC
clone_size: few
cdr3_length: 18
d_call: TRBD2
j_call: TRBJ2-6
v_call: TRBV4-1

cdr3_aa: CAISATGVDTQYF
cdr3_nt: TGTGCCATCAGTGCGACAGGGGTGGATACGCAGTATTTT
clone_size: -
cdr3_length: 13
d_call: TRBD1
j_call: TRBJ2-3
v_call: TRBV10-3

cdr3_aa: CASRSSSQVRQYF
cdr3_nt: TGTGCCAGCAGGTCAAGTTCCCAGGTCAGGCAGTACTTC
clone_size: few
cdr3_length: 13
d_call: -
j_call: TRBJ2-7
v_call: TRBV7-3

cdr3_aa: CASREVSADEQFF
cdr3_nt: TGTGCCAGCAGGGAGGTTAGTGCTGATGAGCAGTTCTTC
clone_size: -
cdr3_length: 13
d_call: -
j_call: TRBJ2-1
v_call: TRBV7-9

cdr3_aa: CASMVDILNTEAFF
cdr3_nt: TGTGCCAGCATGGTTGACATTCTAAACACTGAAGCTTTCTTT
clone_size: few
cdr3_length: 14
d_call: -
j_call: TRBJ1-1
v_call: TRBV2

cdr3_aa: CASSPLDWSDTQYF
cdr3_nt: TGTGCCAGCAGTCCTTTGGACTGGTCAGATACGCAGTATTTT
clone_size: -
cdr3_length: 14
d_call: -
j_call: TRBJ2-3
v_call: TRBV6-6

cdr3_aa: CATSRGTGANYEQYF
cdr3_nt: TGTGCCACCAGCAGAGGGACAGGGGCTAACTACGAGCAGTACTTC
clone_size: -
cdr3_length: 15
d_call: TRBD1
j_call: TRBJ2-7
v_call: TRBV15

cdr3_aa: CASSFGLAENQETQYF
cdr3_nt: TGTGCCAGCAGCTTCGGACTAGCGGAAAACCAAGAGACCCAGTACTTC
clone_size: -
cdr3_length: 16
d_call: TRBD2
j_call: TRBJ2-5
v_call: TRBV7-2

cdr3_aa: CSAGEGTNTEAFF
cdr3_nt: TGCAGCGCAGGGGAAGGGACGAACACTGAAGCTTTCTTT
clone_size: few
cdr3_length: 13
d_call: -
j_call: TRBJ1-1
v_call: TRBV29-1

cdr3_aa: CASSYRDSRTDTQYF
cdr3_nt: TGCGCCAGCAGCTATCGGGACAGCCGCACAGATACGCAGTATTTT
clone_size: -
cdr3_length: 15
d_call: TRBD1
j_call: TRBJ2-3
v_call: TRBV5-1

cdr3_aa: CASSENGYEQYF
cdr3_nt: TGTGCCAGCAGTGAAAACGGTTACGAGCAGTACTTC
clone_size: few
cdr3_length: 12
d_call: -
j_call: TRBJ2-7
v_call: TRBV2

cdr3_aa: CAWSRDRGYEQYF
cdr3_nt: TGTGCCTGGAGCCGGGACAGGGGGTACGAGCAGTACTTC
clone_size: few
cdr3_length: 13
d_call: TRBD1
j_call: TRBJ2-7
v_call: TRBV30

cdr3_aa: CASSHGTGEGRAFF
cdr3_nt: TGTGCCAGCAGCCACGGGACAGGGGAAGGGAGAGCTTTCTTT
clone_size: few
cdr3_length: 14
d_call: TRBD1
j_call: TRBJ1-1
v_call: TRBV7-6

cdr3_aa: CASSFLAGDADTQYF
cdr3_nt: TGTGCCAGCAGCTTTCTAGCGGGAGACGCAGATACGCAGTATTTT
clone_size: few
cdr3_length: 15
d_call: TRBD2
j_call: TRBJ2-3
v_call: TRBV5-6

cdr3_aa: CASSQERGKEAFF
cdr3_nt: TGTGCCAGCAGCCAAGAAAGGGGGAAAGAGGCTTTCTTT
clone_size: -
cdr3_length: 13
d_call: -
j_call: TRBJ1-1
v_call: TRBV4-2

cdr3_aa: CAWSAFGGLAGPEQFF
cdr3_nt: TGTGCCTGGAGTGCCTTCGGGGGACTAGCGGGCCCTGAGCAGTTCTTC
clone_size: few
cdr3_length: 16
d_call: TRBD2
j_call: TRBJ2-1
v_call: TRBV30

cdr3_aa: CASSDRGLGNQPQHF
cdr3_nt: TGTGCCAGCAGCGACAGGGGGCTGGGGAATCAGCCCCAGCATTTT
clone_size: few
cdr3_length: 15
d_call: TRBD1
j_call: TRBJ1-5
v_call: TRBV7-2

cdr3_aa: CASSLGLAGSTDTQYF
cdr3_nt: TGTGCCAGCAGCTTGGGACTAGCGGGGAGCACAGATACGCAGTATTTT
clone_size: once
cdr3_length: 16
d_call: TRBD2
j_call: TRBJ2-3
v_call: TRBV5-4

cdr3_aa: CASSWDSSYNEQFF
cdr3_nt: TGTGCCAGCAGCTGGGACAGCTCCTACAATGAGCAGTTCTTC
clone_size: few
cdr3_length: 14
d_call: TRBD1
j_call: TRBJ2-1
v_call: TRBV7-2

cdr3_aa: CASSSRRRRETSDF
cdr3_nt: TGTGCCAGCAGTTCCCGACGAAGACGGGAGACGTCGGACTTC
clone_size: many
cdr3_length: 14
d_call: -
j_call: TRBJ2-7
v_call: TRBV28

cdr3_aa: CASSLIFGRAHEQFF
cdr3_nt: TGTGCCAGCAGCTTGATTTTCGGGAGGGCCCATGAGCAGTTCTTC
clone_size: many
cdr3_length: 15
d_call: TRBD2
j_call: TRBJ2-1
v_call: TRBV7-2

cdr3_aa: CAISPAGTERGPYF
cdr3_nt: TGTGCCATCAGTCCCGCCGGGACGGAAAGAGGTCCGTACTTC
clone_size: few
cdr3_length: 14
d_call: -
j_call: TRBJ2-5
v_call: TRBV10-3

cdr3_aa: CASSPAGTGTYEQYF
cdr3_nt: TGTGCCAGCAGCCCCGCCGGGACGGGGACCTACGAGCAGTACTTC
clone_size: -
cdr3_length: 15
d_call: -
j_call: TRBJ2-7
v_call: TRBV27

cdr3_aa: CASSPWTSGTVNEQFF
cdr3_nt: TGCGCCAGCAGCCCCTGGACTAGCGGGACGGTCAATGAGCAGTTCTTC
clone_size: -
cdr3_length: 16
d_call: TRBD2
j_call: TRBJ2-1
v_call: TRBV7-2

cdr3_aa: CAWIQGGGYEQYF
cdr3_nt: TGTGCCTGGATACAGGGCGGGGGCTACGAGCAGTACTTC
clone_size: -
cdr3_length: 13
d_call: -
j_call: TRBJ2-7
v_call: TRBV30

cdr3_aa: CASSRGTSEGETQYF
cdr3_nt: TGCGCCAGCAGCCGGGGTACATCCGAGGGGGAGACCCAGTACTTC
clone_size: few
cdr3_length: 15
d_call: -
j_call: TRBJ2-5
v_call: TRBV5-1

cdr3_aa: CASSLLLEQFF
cdr3_nt: TGTGCCAGCAGCCTGCTACTTGAGCAGTTCTTC
clone_size: few
cdr3_length: 11
d_call: -
j_call: TRBJ2-1
v_call: TRBV7-2

cdr3_aa: CASSPERNEQFF
cdr3_nt: TGTGCCAGCTCACCAGAGAGGAATGAGCAGTTCTTC
clone_size: many
cdr3_length: 12
d_call: -
j_call: TRBJ2-1
v_call: TRBV18

cdr3_aa: CASSPGLPYNEQFF
cdr3_nt: TGTGCCAGCAGCCCGGGACTACCTTACAATGAGCAGTTCTTC
clone_size: -
cdr3_length: 14
d_call: TRBD2
j_call: TRBJ2-1
v_call: TRBV5-5

cdr3_aa: CAISGAGRDEQFF
cdr3_nt: TGTGCCATCAGTGGCGCAGGGCGGGATGAGCAGTTCTTC
clone_size: -
cdr3_length: 13
d_call: -
j_call: TRBJ2-1
v_call: TRBV10-3

cdr3_aa: CANRGNRDRVSYEQYF
cdr3_nt: TGTGCCAATCGAGGAAACCGGGACAGGGTATCCTACGAGCAGTACTTC
clone_size: -
cdr3_length: 16
d_call: TRBD1
j_call: TRBJ2-7
v_call: TRBV25-1

cdr3_aa: CASSGGSGSYYEQYF
cdr3_nt: TGTGCCAGCAGCGGTGGGTCGGGCTCCTACTACGAGCAGTACTTC
clone_size: few
cdr3_length: 15
d_call: -
j_call: TRBJ2-7
v_call: TRBV7-9

cdr3_aa: CASSYGQRRDTQYF
cdr3_nt: TGTGCCAGCAGTTACGGACAGCGACGGGATACGCAGTATTTT
clone_size: many
cdr3_length: 14
d_call: -
j_call: TRBJ2-3
v_call: TRBV6-5

cdr3_aa: CASSLARGYEQYF
cdr3_nt: TGCGCCAGCAGCTTGGCGCGGGGGTACGAGCAGTACTTC
clone_size: many
cdr3_length: 13
d_call: TRBD2
j_call: TRBJ2-7
v_call: TRBV5-1

cdr3_aa: CSVVSLYRSNTEAFF
cdr3_nt: TGCAGCGTTGTCTCACTCTACAGGTCGAACACTGAAGCTTTCTTT
clone_size: few
cdr3_length: 15
d_call: -
j_call: TRBJ1-1
v_call: TRBV29-1

cdr3_aa: CASSLEDRGETQYF
cdr3_nt: TGTGCCAGCAGCTTAGAGGACAGGGGAGAGACCCAGTACTTC
clone_size: -
cdr3_length: 14
d_call: TRBD1
j_call: TRBJ2-5
v_call: TRBV7-8

cdr3_aa: CASVRGQAYF
cdr3_nt: TGTGCCAGCGTGCGGGGACAGGCCTACTTC
clone_size: -
cdr3_length: 10
d_call: TRBD1
j_call: TRBJ2-7
v_call: TRBV28

cdr3_aa: CASSVDRAFRSYEQYF
cdr3_nt: TGTGCCAGCAGCGTAGATCGGGCCTTTCGGTCCTACGAGCAGTACTTC
clone_size: -
cdr3_length: 16
d_call: -
j_call: TRBJ2-7
v_call: TRBV11-2